The 8 T cell receptor beta chains given below trace back to one sample, sequenced in a study of T cells in Graves' hyperthyroidism and ophthalmopathy. Researchers took RNA transcripts and amplified the TCR beta CDR3 regions from them. Initially, a first-round RT-PCR of the TCR CDR3 employed the HTBI primer set. TCRdb recomputed calls from the multiplex PCR reads with MiXCR, one row per CDR3 protein. The table has 620,000 or so distinct CDR3 sequences, more than 12% seen once. The sequencing sample was made of blood. Receptor source: a woman between 50 and 59 years old with Graves' ophthalmopathy.

This clonotype was counted at least ten times. The chain links TRBV6-6 to TRBJ2-5, with 8 bases that match TRBD2. The V gene's germline CDR1 is MNHNY and CDR2 SVGAGI (reference sequence). The length of the CDR3 is 17 residues. V was pared by 0 bases and J by 1 base, with 7 bases of the junction left unmatched. CDR3: CASSYSPVAGSQETQYF. The CDR3, as DNA: TGTGCCAGCAGTTACTCGCCCGTAGCGGGATCCCAAGAGACCCAGTACTTC.

This clonotype was counted at least ten times. The V gene is TRBV5-1, the J gene TRBJ2-1; 11 bases agree with TRBD2. Trimming took 4 bases from V and 5 from J; bases not matched to a gene: 8. Germline CDR1 reads SGHRS; CDR2 reads YFSETQ. The CDR3 runs 16 residues. In DNA, the CDR3 is TGCGCCAGCAGCGTAGGACTAGCGGGCTCGGACAATGAGCAGTTCTTC. It encodes CASSVGLAGSDNEQFF.

The chain joins TRBV4-2 to TRBJ2-1, with D perhaps given as TRBD1 or TRBD2 (5 bases each). In germline, CDR1 is LGHNA, CDR2 YNFKEQ. This CDR3 is 14 amino acids long. V lost 1 base to trimming and J lost 7 bases, with 11 bases between them. CDR3 in amino acids: CASSQGRWGNEQFF. The CDR3 bases are TGTGCCAGCAGCCAAGGTCGGTGGGGGAATGAGCAGTTCTTC.

This clonotype has at least ten counts. The V gene is TRBV27, the J gene TRBJ2-2; 12 nucleotides match TRBD2. The V segment lost 3 bases and the J segment 4 bases; nucleotides outside the gene matches: 3. CDR3 length equals 16 residues. CDR1 MNHEY and CDR2 SMNVEV come from the germline V gene (reference sequence). The CDR3 nucleotides are TGTGCCAGCAGTTTGGGACTAGCGGGCCTCACCGGGGAGCTGTTTTTT. Its translation is CASSLGLAGLTGELFF.

At least ten counts were recorded for this clonotype. The J gene is TRBJ1-5, the V gene TRBV2; the D gene is possibly TRBD1 (5 bases). Trimming pared 2 bases from V and 0 bases from J, leaving 20 bases between. This CDR3 has 19 amino acids. Germline V CDR1 and CDR2: SNHLY, FYNNEI. CDR3 in amino acids: CASSESKGRGVYSNQPQHF. For the CDR3, the DNA is TGTGCCAGCAGTGAAAGCAAGGGCCGAGGGGTCTATAGCAATCAGCCCCAGCATTTT.

This clonotype has at least ten counts. The rearrangement links TRBV5-1 to TRBJ1-2; D gene uncertain. The CDR3 runs to 12 residues. The V end was cut by 1 base, the J end by 7 bases, with 8 bases between. Germline V gene data show CDR1 as SGHRS and CDR2 as YFSETQ. CDR3 residues: CASSLMGGGYTF. CDR3 DNA sequence: TGCGCCAGCAGCTTGATGGGCGGTGGCTACACCTTC.

This clonotype was observed many times. DNA for the CDR3: TGTGCCAGCGGAGTGGGACAGGGGAATTCACCCCTCCACTTT. Translating gives CASGVGQGNSPLHF. This chain uses TRBV6-1 with TRBJ1-6, with 10 bases identical to TRBD1. This CDR3 spans 14 amino acids. The ends lost 8 bases at V and 7 bases at J; junction bases unmatched: 5. Germline V gene lookup returns CDR1 MNHNS and CDR2 SASEGT.

The table lists this clonotype with many counts. The rearrangement uses TRBV20-1 and TRBJ2-2; D is perhaps TRBD1 (8 bases). The ends were cut back, 0 bases at V and 1 base at J, with 15 bases in the middle. Germline values: CDR1 DFQATT, CDR2 SNEGSKA (reference sequence). The CDR3 is 17 amino acids. This CDR3 reads CSARDGGDRRNTGELFF. CDR3 coding DNA: TGCAGTGCTAGAGATGGGGGGGACAGGAGGAACACCGGGGAGCTGTTTTTT.